The 22 T cell receptor beta chains below all came from one sample that was sequenced in a study of cytomegalovirus exposure and HLA in healthy donors. 13 Jbeta primers and 60 Vbeta primers were used for the PCR. Sequencing used immunoSEQ multiplex PCR; TCRdb keeps in-frame clones, though not all of them. Found here are about 130,000 clones, roughly 77% of them singletons; the top ten hold under 7%. The specimen was PBMCs. These receptor sequences come from a woman between 40 and 50 years old in good health and CMV-seropositive.

The rearrangement uses TRBV7-9 and TRBJ1-5; tentative D call: TRBD1 (5 bases). CDR3 length equals 17 residues. The germline CDR1 and CDR2 sequences are SEHNR and FQNEAQ (reference sequence). The V end lost 0 bases, the J end lost 3 bases, and 15 bases lay between the germline ends. The CDR3 sequence is CASSLATGYSSNQPQHF. The CDR3 DNA reads as TGTGCCAGCAGCTTAGCCACAGGATACTCTTCCAATCAGCCCCAGCATTTT.

The DNA for the CDR3 is TGTGCCAGCAGCTTAACGACTGGTGCGGGCTACAATGAGCAGTTCTTC. Amino acid sequence: CASSLTTGAGYNEQFF. The chain uses TRBV7-3 and TRBJ2-1, with D possibly matching TRBD2 (5 bases). Germline V lookup: CDR1 SGHTA, CDR2 FQGTGA. The germline V and J ends were trimmed by 0 bases and 3 bases, with 12 bases remaining between them. The CDR3 has 16 amino acids.

The genes are TRBV9 and TRBJ1-2; 12 nucleotides line up with TRBD1. The germline CDR1 and CDR2 sequences are SGDLS and YYNGEE. The CDR3 extends over 17 amino acids. V lost 0 bases, J lost 2 bases, and 5 bases stayed unmatched. Here the CDR3 reads CASSVAPGQGANYGYTF. For the CDR3, the DNA is TGTGCCAGCAGCGTAGCTCCGGGACAGGGGGCGAACTATGGCTACACCTTC.

Details on this clone: Other DNA sequences in this specimen translate into the identical CDR3. The rearrangement joins TRBV19 to TRBJ2-3; 8 nucleotides line up with TRBD2. The germline CDR1 and CDR2 sequences are LNHDA and SQIVND (reference sequence). The CDR3 covers 13 residues. Trimming removed 6 bases from V and 3 bases from J; junction bases left unmatched: 2. The CDR3 nucleotides are TGTGCCAGTAGCCGGGGGGGGACAGATACGCAGTATTTT. Translated: CASSRGGTDTQYF.

V gene TRBV30 combines with J gene TRBJ1-2; 7 bases are a match to TRBD1. Losses at the gene ends were 1 base for V and 6 bases for J; bases not matched to a gene: 5. Germline CDR1 reads GTSNPN; CDR2 reads SVGIG (reference sequence). The CDR3 loop spans 13 amino acids. The CDR3 coding sequence is TGTGCCTGGAGTGCGGGACAGCCGAATGGCTACACCTTC. Translated: CAWSAGQPNGYTF. The full variable domain, completed using reference TRBV30 and TRBJ1-2, is SQTIHQWPATLVQPVGSPLSLECTVEGTSNPNLYWYRQAAGRGLQLLFYSVGIGQISSEVPQNLSASRPQDRQFILSSKKLLLSDSGFYLCAWSAGQPNGYTFGSGTRLTVV.

The chain couples TRBV27 to TRBJ2-7; D might be TRBD1 (7 bases). The CDR3 covers 12 residues. Between the trimmed V and J ends, which lost 3 bases and 7 bases, there was a span of 10 bases. Looked up from germline, CDR1 is MNHEY and CDR2 is SMNVEV (reference sequence). CDR3 amino acids: CASSFRGREQYF. In DNA form, the CDR3 reads TGTGCCAGCAGTTTCAGGGGGAGGGAGCAGTACTTC.

CDR3 nucleotides: TGTGCCAGCAGCTGGAGGACAGCTTTTGGAAACACCATATATTTT. It specifies CASSWRTAFGNTIYF. This chain uses TRBV5-4 with TRBJ1-3; D may be TRBD1 (6 bases). Looked up from germline, CDR1 is SGHNT and CDR2 is YYREEE (reference sequence). The germline V and J ends were trimmed by 3 bases and 3 bases, with 13 bases remaining between them. This CDR3 comprises 15 residues. The whole variable domain, filled in from reference TRBV5-4 and TRBJ1-3, reads ETGVTQSPTHLIKTRGQQVTLRCSSQSGHNTVSWYQQALGQGPQFIFQYYREEENGRGNFPPRFSGLQFPNYSSELNVNALELDDSALYLCASSWRTAFGNTIYFGEGSWLTVV.

The chain has TRBV7-2 and TRBJ2-2, with D perhaps TRBD1 (6 bases). Germline V CDR1 and CDR2: SGHTA, FQGNSA. The CDR3 covers 14 residues. Trimming pared 4 bases from V and 6 bases from J, leaving 12 bases between. The CDR3 nucleotides read TGTGCCAGCAGCTCGCCCCCAGGGGCCGGGGAGCTGTTTTTT. It codes for CASSSPPGAGELFF.

This clone has more than one count but fewer than ten. The V call is TRBV6-5, the J call TRBJ1-1; 7 bases agree with TRBD1. Germline V gene sequence: CDR1 MNHEY, CDR2 SVGAGI. The length of the CDR3 is 13 residues. With V trimmed by 10 bases and J by 7 bases, 12 bases remained unmatched. The CDR3 is CATLGQARSEAFF. The DNA for the CDR3 is TGTGCCACCCTCGGACAGGCCCGTAGTGAAGCTTTCTTT.

The table lists this clone with a few counts. This CDR3 is CASSGFMNTEAFF. CDR3 coding DNA: TGTGCCAGCAGCGGGTTCATGAACACTGAAGCTTTCTTT. J is TRBJ1-1 and V is TRBV2; no firm D call. Germline assignment: CDR1 SNHLY and CDR2 FYNNEI. The CDR3 loop spans 13 amino acids. V lost 6 bases, J lost 0 bases, and 8 bases lay in between.

The chain combines TRBV9 with TRBJ2-2, with 8 bases aligning to TRBD2. Germline V gene data show CDR1 as SGDLS and CDR2 as YYNGEE. The CDR3 covers 19 residues. Unmatched junction bases numbered 11, after V lost 0 bases and J lost 1 base. The CDR3: CASSVVILSGGGNTGELFF. The CDR3 region has the DNA TGTGCCAGCAGCGTAGTCATTCTGAGCGGGGGAGGGAACACCGGGGAGCTGTTTTTT.

This clone was found once. The chain has TRBV13 and TRBJ2-3; TRBD2 agrees at 11 bases. Germline assignment: CDR1 PRHDT and CDR2 FYEKMQ (reference sequence). V lost 4 bases and J lost 11; bases outside the gene matches: 8. The CDR3 is made up of 14 amino acids. CDR3 DNA: TGTGCCAGCAGCTCGGGACTAGCGGTTGGGGAGCAGTATTTT. Translated, it gives CASSSGLAVGEQYF.

The gene calls are TRBV10-3 and TRBJ1-1; 8 positions agree with TRBD1. The trim removed 9 bases at V and 0 bases at J, leaving 6 bases unmatched. This CDR3 is 14 amino acids long. Germline CDR1 and CDR2: ENHRY and SYGVKD. The CDR3 sequence: CAIQTGGVNTEAFF. In DNA form, the CDR3 reads TGTGCCATTCAAACAGGGGGGGTGAACACTGAAGCTTTCTTT.

The chain couples TRBV30 to TRBJ1-4; D may be TRBD1 (6 bases). The germline gives CDR1 GTSNPN, CDR2 SVGIG (reference sequence). The V and J ends lost 2 bases and 5 bases respectively, with 12 bases between them. This CDR3 has 14 amino acids. The CDR3 DNA follows: TGTGCCTGGAGTCGCGGGGGCTCAAATGAAAAACTGTTTTTT. Translation gives CAWSRGGSNEKLFF. Drawing the rest from reference TRBV30 and TRBJ1-4, the complete variable domain is SQTIHQWPATLVQPVGSPLSLECTVEGTSNPNLYWYRQAAGRGLQLLFYSVGIGQISSEVPQNLSASRPQDRQFILSSKKLLLSDSGFYLCAWSRGGSNEKLFFGSGTQLSVL.

This clone was seen a single time. Different DNA sequences within this sample yield the same CDR3. The gene calls are TRBV27 and TRBJ2-7; 10 nucleotides line up with TRBD1. Germline V CDR1 and CDR2: MNHEY, SMNVEV (reference sequence). This CDR3 spans 16 amino acids. The V and J ends lost 5 bases and 7 bases, in that order; junction bases with no gene match: 14. The CDR3 DNA sequence: TGTGCCAGCAGTCCGACAGGGGGCGCGGGGTTGAAAGAGCAGTACTTC. Translation: CASSPTGGAGLKEQYF.

A few counts support this clone. The chain couples TRBV30 to TRBJ1-1; unclear D gene. The CDR3 length is 14 residues. From germline, CDR1 is GTSNPN and CDR2 SVGIG (reference sequence). The V and J ends lost 2 bases and 1 base respectively, with 11 bases between them. The CDR3 DNA reads as TGTGCCTGGAGTCCCGGGGTGCGGAACACTGAAGCTTTCTTT. Translating it yields CAWSPGVRNTEAFF.

This chain connects TRBV29-1 to TRBJ1-1; possibly TRBD1 for D (6 bases). V shed 7 bases and J shed 1 base, with 13 bases lying between them. Germline V gives CDR1 SQVTM, CDR2 ANQGSEA. The CDR3 spans 13 residues. The CDR3 region has the DNA TGCAGCGGTGAGGGGGGGACGAACACTGAAGCTTTCTTT. Its protein is CSGEGGTNTEAFF.

The chain uses TRBV28 and TRBJ1-5; no definite D call. Between the trimmed V and J ends, which lost 3 bases and 10 bases, there was a span of 13 bases. The CDR3 loop spans 13 amino acids. The germline V gene has CDR1 MDHEN and CDR2 SYDVKM. The CDR3 region has the DNA TGTGCCAGCAGTTTCGGCGGTTTAGATCCCCAGCATTTT. Amino acids: CASSFGGLDPQHF.

This chain uses TRBV28 with TRBJ1-1; 7 bases are shared with TRBD1. The CDR3 has 14 residues. J was trimmed by 7 bases and V by 5 bases; bases with no gene match: 10. In germline, CDR1 is MDHEN, CDR2 SYDVKM. The CDR3 region is CASSVPKGAGEAFF. The CDR3 coding sequence is TGTGCCAGCAGTGTACCCAAGGGGGCCGGTGAAGCTTTCTTT.

For this clone: Since the CDR3 does not end with the conserved phenylalanine or tryptophan, this likely comes from a read error. This sequence joins TRBV27 and TRBJ2-7, with D perhaps matching TRBD2 (6 bases). V lost 8 bases, J lost 3 bases, and 17 bases lay in between. The CDR3 extends over 14 amino acids. Germline loops: CDR1 MNHEY, CDR2 SMNVEV (reference sequence). CDR3 bases: TGTGCCAGCCGACCGACTAGTACCCTCTACGAGCAGTACCTC. Translated, it gives CASRPTSTLYEQYL.

The rearrangement joins TRBV6-5 to TRBJ1-1; D uncertain. The CDR3 length is 13 residues. From germline, CDR1 is MNHEY and CDR2 SVGAGI. V lost 5 bases, J lost 2 bases, and 9 bases lay in between. CDR3 nucleotide sequence: TGTGCCAGCAGTGAGGAGGTAAACACTGAAGCTTTCTTT. The encoded protein is CASSEEVNTEAFF.

The chain carries TRBV2 and TRBJ2-2, with D perhaps matching TRBD2 (6 bases). In germline, CDR1 is SNHLY, CDR2 FYNNEI. V was clipped by 9 bases and J by 0 bases, with 17 bases between them. The CDR3 length is 16 residues. In DNA form, the CDR3 reads TGTGCCAGGTCGGGACTTCCACCGCCGAACACCGGGGAGCTGTTTTTT. This sequence encodes CARSGLPPPNTGELFF.